Presented here are 25 T cell receptor beta chains from one specimen sequenced in a study of blood T cell repertoires in COVID-19. Assay used: immunoSEQ multiplex PCR; TCRdb lists only in-frame clones, some missing. The repertoire has roughly 120,000 clones, 87% of them found once; the top ten carry approximately 7.7%. Specimen: peripheral blood. The receptors stem from a human donor in a cohort sampled during active COVID-19.

This clone was counted a few times. This chain joins TRBV10-3 and TRBJ2-7, with 8 bases fitting TRBD2. Per germline, CDR1 ENHRY and CDR2 SYGVKD. The CDR3 consists of 14 residues. V lost 8 bases to trimming and J lost 0 bases; unmatched junction nucleotides: 6. This CDR3 reads CAIRSGASSYEQYF. In nucleotides, the CDR3 is TGTGCCATCCGTAGCGGGGCAAGCTCCTACGAGCAGTACTTC.

This chain links TRBV14 with TRBJ1-2; TRBD1 is a possible D gene (5 bases). V was shortened by 4 bases and J by 2 bases, with 26 bases between the two germline ends. Germline-derived CDR1 and CDR2 are SGHDN and FVKESK. The CDR3 extends over 19 amino acids. CDR3 in amino acids: CASSLLAGGVSYLNYGYTF. The DNA of the CDR3 is TGTGCCAGCAGCCTCCTCGCCGGAGGGGTCTCCTATTTAAACTATGGCTACACCTTC.

Judged by abundance, this clone is medium-sized. This chain uses TRBV19 with TRBJ1-2; 8 nucleotides line up with TRBD1. CDR1 and CDR2 (germline): LNHDA, SQIVND (reference sequence). Trimming took 5 bases from V and 4 from J; bases not matched to a gene: 12. CDR3 length: 16 amino acids. The CDR3 bases are TGTGCCAGTAGTCCCGGACAGGGAGGAGTGGGCTATGGCTACACCTTC. This encodes CASSPGQGGVGYGYTF. The whole variable domain, remainder taken from reference TRBV19 and TRBJ1-2, is DGGITQSPKYLFRKEGQNVTLSCEQNLNHDAMYWYRQDPGQGLRLIYYSQIVNDFQKGDIAEGYSVSREKKESFPLTVTSAQKNPTAFYLCASSPGQGGVGYGYTFGSGTRLTVV.

The genes are TRBV5-1 and TRBJ2-7, with 10 bases that match TRBD1. Trimming cost V 0 bases and J 5 bases; bases outside gene matches: 2. Germline V lookup: CDR1 SGHRS, CDR2 YFSETQ. CDR3 length: 14 amino acids. For the CDR3, the DNA is TGCGCCAGCAGCTTGGGACAGGGGGCCCACGAGCAGTACTTC. This codes for CASSLGQGAHEQYF.

V and J are TRBV3-1 (or the pseudogene TRBV3-2) and TRBJ2-5; TRBD2 matches 9 bases. Germline V gene sequence: CDR1 LGHDT, CDR2 YNNKEL (reference sequence). This CDR3 contains 14 residues. Trimming took 4 bases from V and 5 from J; bases not matched to a gene: 5. DNA of the CDR3: TGTGCCAGCAGCCGCGGGGGGGCGGCGGAGACCCAGTACTTC. Translation: CASSRGGAAETQYF.

A remark on this clone: The same CDR3 is also encoded by other DNA sequences in this sample. V gene TRBV12-3 or TRBV12-4 combines with J gene TRBJ1-1, with a tentative D call TRBD1 (6 bases). CDR3 length: 13 residues. V was trimmed by 3 bases and J by 2 bases, leaving 7 bases between them. CDR3: CASSLGANTEAFF. CDR3 coding DNA: TGTGCCAGCAGTTTGGGGGCCAACACTGAAGCTTTCTTT.

The chain employs TRBV6-5 and TRBJ2-3; TRBD1 might be the D (6 bases). Germline assignment: CDR1 MNHEY and CDR2 SVGAGI. This CDR3 region has 14 residues. V lost 6 bases and J 2 bases, leaving 12 bases between the germline ends. CDR3 DNA sequence: TGTGCCAGCAGCCACGACAGGAACACAGATACGCAGTATTTT. It encodes CASSHDRNTDTQYF.

This rearrangement joins TRBV7-2 to TRBJ1-2; D is undetermined. Trimming removed 5 bases at V and 5 bases at J, with 15 bases between. The CDR3 runs 14 residues. CDR1 and CDR2 (germline): SGHTA, FQGNSA. In DNA form, the CDR3 reads TGTGCCAGCAGCCCCCCGGGAGGCGGGTATGGCTACACCTTC. Residues: CASSPPGGGYGYTF.

The CDR3 coding sequence is TGCGCCAGCAGCTTGTTGGGACAGGGTTTGAATGAGCAGTTCTTC. As protein: CASSLLGQGLNEQFF. The genes are TRBV5-1 and TRBJ2-1, with 9 nucleotides matching TRBD1. CDR3 size: 15 residues. The V segment lost 1 base and the J segment 7 bases; nucleotides outside the gene matches: 6. CDR1 SGHRS and CDR2 YFSETQ come from the germline V gene.

The chain employs TRBV10-1 and TRBJ2-3, with 9 positions matching TRBD2. The CDR3 runs 16 residues. CDR1 is WNHNN, CDR2 SYGVQD, per germline (reference sequence). The V and J ends lost 4 bases and 0 bases, in that order; junction bases with no gene match: 5. This CDR3 is CASSGLTSGSTDTQYF. CDR3 nucleotide sequence: TGCGCCAGCAGTGGACTGACTAGCGGAAGCACAGATACGCAGTATTTT.

The chain carries TRBV14 and TRBJ2-1; 8 bases match TRBD2. Trimming cost V 8 bases and J 1 base; bases outside gene matches: 10. The CDR3 runs to 16 residues. CDR1 is SGHDN, CDR2 FVKESK, per germline. Here the CDR3 DNA reads TGTGCCAGCTACCCCGCCGGCGGGGGGTCCTACAATGAGCAGTTCTTC. This codes for CASYPAGGGSYNEQFF.

The chain couples TRBV30 to TRBJ1-4, with TRBD1 identical over 7 bases. Trimming removed 0 bases from V and 5 bases from J; junction bases left unmatched: 0. The CDR3 runs 13 residues. Germline V gene sequence: CDR1 GTSNPN, CDR2 SVGIG (reference sequence). CDR3 residues: CAWSVQGNEKLFF. CDR3 sequence (DNA): TGTGCCTGGAGTGTACAGGGGAATGAAAAACTGTTTTTT.

The CDR3 nucleotides are TGTGCCAGTAGTATCAGGACAGCCTCACTTGAAGCTTTCTTT. It translates to CASSIRTASLEAFF. The V and J genes are TRBV19 and TRBJ1-1, with a tentative D call TRBD1 (6 bases). This CDR3 has 14 residues. Trimming pared 3 bases from V and 7 bases from J, leaving 15 bases between. Germline V gene sequence: CDR1 LNHDA, CDR2 SQIVND (reference sequence).

The V and J genes are TRBV5-1 and TRBJ2-7; 7 positions match TRBD1. The germline CDR1 and CDR2 sequences are SGHRS and YFSETQ. With V trimmed by 0 bases and J by 3 bases, 6 bases remained unmatched. The CDR3 is 15 residues long. CDR3 nucleotides: TGCGCCAGCAGCTTGGTAGGGGGCAGTCTCTACGAGCAGTACTTC. Amino acids: CASSLVGGSLYEQYF.

The chain has TRBV19 and TRBJ2-7, with 10 bases fitting TRBD1. Germline V gene data show CDR1 as LNHDA and CDR2 as SQIVND (reference sequence). V shed 6 bases, J shed 3 bases, and the junction held 8 bases outside the gene matches. The CDR3 length is 15 residues. This chain's CDR3 is CASSTMGQGIYEQYF. CDR3 DNA sequence: TGTGCCAGTAGCACAATGGGACAGGGGATCTACGAGCAGTACTTC.

In nucleotides, the CDR3 is TGCGCCAGCAGTAACGGGACAGGGGGCGTAGAGACCCAGTACTTC. Its protein is CASSNGTGGVETQYF. The genes are TRBV10-1 and TRBJ2-5; 12 bases line up with TRBD1. Per the germline V gene, CDR1 is WNHNN and CDR2 is SYGVQD (reference sequence). The CDR3 is 15 amino acids. Trimming cost V 5 bases and J 4 bases; bases outside gene matches: 5.

The chain links TRBV6-5 to TRBJ2-7, with TRBD2 as a possible D gene (6 bases). V lost 5 bases, J lost 4 bases, and 18 bases lay in between. The CDR3 is 15 residues long. The V gene's germline CDR1 is MNHEY and CDR2 SVGAGI. The CDR3 reads CASSLTGLSTYEQYF. In DNA form, the CDR3 reads TGTGCCAGCAGTCTCACGGGACTCTCGACTTACGAGCAGTACTTC.

The chain joins TRBV24-1 to TRBJ2-3; TRBD2 agrees at 8 bases. Germline V gene sequence: CDR1 KGHDR, CDR2 SFDVKD. The ends lost 0 bases at V and 6 bases at J; junction bases unmatched: 7. The CDR3 contains 16 residues. CDR3 coding DNA: TGTGCCACCAGTGATTTGCGCGCGGGGGGTGATGATACGCAGTATTTT. Translating it yields CATSDLRAGGDDTQYF.

J is TRBJ2-2 and V is TRBV11-3, with 8 nucleotides matching TRBD1. The J segment lost 0 bases and the V segment lost 5 bases, leaving 2 bases of the junction unmatched. Germline-derived CDR1 and CDR2 are SGHNT and YENEEA. The CDR3 runs to 15 residues. The CDR3 DNA sequence: TGTGCCAGCAGCCAGGGGGCCGCGAACACCGGGGAGCTGTTTTTT. This sequence encodes CASSQGAANTGELFF.

The chain is built from TRBV5-6 and TRBJ1-6, with 8 nucleotides matching TRBD1. The CDR3 is 12 amino acids. V lost 5 bases and J lost 13; bases outside the gene matches: 5. Germline V gene sequence: CDR1 SGHDT, CDR2 YYEEEE. The CDR3 protein is CASRDPGGPLHF. The DNA for the CDR3 is TGTGCCAGCAGGGACCCAGGGGGCCCCCTCCACTTT.

The chain uses TRBV30 and TRBJ1-5, with TRBD1 matching over 8 bases. This CDR3 is 19 amino acids long. The V gene's germline CDR1 is GTSNPN and CDR2 SVGIG (reference sequence). Trimming cost V 0 bases and J 2 bases; bases outside gene matches: 15. The CDR3: CAWSVSRTTGVGGNQPQHF. The CDR3 coding sequence is TGTGCCTGGAGTGTAAGTAGGACGACAGGGGTCGGAGGCAATCAGCCCCAGCATTTT.

This chain links TRBV9 with TRBJ1-1; 10 bases fit TRBD1. V dropped 0 bases and J dropped 4; count of bases not matched to a gene: 9. The CDR3 has 17 residues. Germline V gives CDR1 SGDLS, CDR2 YYNGEE. The CDR3 DNA reads TGTGCCAGCAGCGTAGTAGGGACAGGGGCGGTAAGCACTGAAGCTTTCTTT. As protein: CASSVVGTGAVSTEAFF.

This rearrangement joins TRBV10-3 to TRBJ2-1; the D gene is possibly TRBD2 (7 bases). Germline V gene lookup returns CDR1 ENHRY and CDR2 SYGVKD. This CDR3 comprises 18 residues. Trimming shortened V by 2 bases and J by 5 bases, and 22 bases separated the two germline ends. CDR3 protein: CAISEKILGGLADNEQFF. The CDR3, as DNA: TGTGCCATCAGTGAGAAAATATTGGGGGGCCTAGCGGACAATGAGCAGTTCTTC.

The V gene is TRBV20-1, the J gene TRBJ2-2; TRBD2 matches 7 bases. Germline V gene sequence: CDR1 DFQATT, CDR2 SNEGSKA (reference sequence). The V segment lost 3 bases and the J segment 5 bases; nucleotides outside the gene matches: 9. This CDR3 spans 15 amino acids. CDR3 nucleotides: TGCAGTGCTAGTGACGCGGGAGTGTTAACCGGGGAGCTGTTTTTT. Its translation is CSASDAGVLTGELFF.

The chain has TRBV3-1 (or the pseudogene TRBV3-2) and TRBJ1-2, with D tentatively TRBD1 (6 bases). The CDR3 loop spans 15 amino acids. Between the trimmed V and J ends, which lost 4 bases and 6 bases, there was a span of 18 bases. Germline V gene sequence: CDR1 LGHDT, CDR2 YNNKEL (reference sequence). This chain's CDR3 is CASSLYRESENGYTF. The CDR3 DNA reads as TGTGCCAGCAGCCTCTACAGGGAGTCGGAAAATGGCTACACCTTC.